These 10 T cell receptor beta chains came from one sample sequenced in a study of T cells in Graves' hyperthyroidism and ophthalmopathy. RNA transcripts were the template for amplifying TCR beta CDR3 regions. The HTBI primer set drove a first-round RT-PCR of the TCR CDR3. Each CDR3 protein is one row after TCRdb ran MiXCR on the multiplex PCR reads. Counted here are 500,000 or so distinct CDR3 sequences, approximately 16% occurring once; the ten biggest clones make up around 32%. Sequencing was performed on blood. The receptors were gathered from a woman aged 25-40 years with Graves' ophthalmopathy.

This clonotype was observed a few times. The chain recombines TRBV27 with TRBJ1-5; D unclear. The CDR3 is made up of 10 amino acids. V shed 11 bases and J shed 3 bases, with 5 bases lying between them. From germline, CDR1 is MNHEY and CDR2 SMNVEV (reference sequence). Here the CDR3 DNA reads TGTGCCCGACCCAATCAGCCCCAGCATTTT. Translating it yields CARPNQPQHF.

At least ten counts were recorded for this clonotype. The V and J genes are TRBV5-1 and TRBJ2-7; D gene ambiguous. The CDR3 covers 13 residues. CDR1 and CDR2 from the germline V gene are SGHRS and YFSETQ. The V end lost 8 bases, the J end lost 3 bases, and 15 bases lay between the germline ends. CDR3 nucleotides: TGCGCCAGTCGGACCGACCTTAACTACGAGCAGTACTTC. Amino acid sequence: CASRTDLNYEQYF.

With respect to this clonotype: A much larger clone differs by one base, so this may be a read error. V and J are TRBV20-1 and TRBJ2-7; D is possibly TRBD1 or TRBD2 (5 bases each). The CDR3 runs 15 residues. Germline CDR1 and CDR2: DFQATT and SNEGSKA (reference sequence). V lost 5 bases and J 7 bases, leaving 24 bases between the germline ends. The CDR3 bases are TGCAGTGCTGAACGTGGGGTCAGGGAGTCGCAGGAGCAGTACTTC. This gives the protein CSAERGVRESQEQYF.

Concerning this clonotype itself: A much bigger clone sits one base away, suggesting this may be a read error. This chain connects TRBV6-1 to TRBJ2-7; D is unclear. The CDR3 length is 10 residues. Germline V gives CDR1 MNHNS, CDR2 SASEGT. CDR3 sequence reads: CAGSGVEQYF. CDR3 sequence (DNA): TGTGCCGGCAGTGGGGTCGAGCAGTACTTC.

Points on this clonotype: This may be a read error: a much more frequent sequence differs by one nucleotide. The rearrangement uses TRBV12-3 or TRBV12-4 and TRBJ2-7; D gene ambiguous. With 11 bases removed from V and 4 bases from J, the gap between germline ends came to 12 bases. The length of the CDR3 is 11 residues. Written as DNA, the CDR3 is TGTGCCTCAAGGGTCGTATACGAGCAGTACTTC. This gives the protein CASRVVYEQYF.

The rearrangement uses TRBV4-1 and TRBJ2-7; D gene unclear. Germline V gene sequence: CDR1 MGHRA, CDR2 YSYEKL. The CDR3 is 14 amino acids. V lost 1 base and J lost 0, with 7 bases in between. Written as DNA, the CDR3 is TGCGCCAGCAGCCAAGGACACACCTCCTACGAGCAGTACTTC. The encoded protein is CASSQGHTSYEQYF.

CDR3 in amino acids: CASSIERQETQYF. CDR3 sequence (DNA): TGTGCCAGTAGTATTGAGCGACAAGAGACCCAGTACTTC. The chain carries TRBV19 and TRBJ2-5; D not resolved. Germline CDR1 LNHDA, CDR2 SQIVND (reference sequence). V was pared by 3 bases and J by 2 bases, with 7 bases between. The CDR3 covers 13 residues.

This clonotype was observed many times. CDR3 DNA: TGTGCCAGCAGGGACAGGGGTAACTATGGCTACACCTTC. It specifies CASRDRGNYGYTF. This chain links TRBV2 with TRBJ1-2; TRBD1 aligns across 9 bases. Trimming at V came to 6 bases and at J to 1 base, leaving 0 bases not matched to a gene. CDR1 SNHLY and CDR2 FYNNEI come from the germline V gene. The CDR3 sequence is 13 residues long.

This clonotype was recorded a few times. The chain recombines TRBV6-6 with TRBJ2-1; 7 nucleotides align to TRBD2. Germline V gives CDR1 MNHNY, CDR2 SVGAGI (reference sequence). Trimming at V came to 2 bases and at J to 4 bases, leaving 8 bases not matched to a gene. CDR3 size: 16 residues. For the CDR3, the DNA is TGTGCCAGCAGTTACCGAGGGTCTAGCGGTTACAATGAGCAGTTCTTC. It yields the protein CASSYRGSSGYNEQFF.

This clonotype showed up many times. The gene calls are TRBV5-1 and TRBJ2-7; D gene unclear. The length of the CDR3 is 15 residues. Between the trimmed V and J ends, which lost 2 bases and 0 bases, there was a span of 12 bases. CDR1 SGHRS and CDR2 YFSETQ come from the germline V gene. The CDR3 reads CASSLSAFISYEQYF. As DNA, the CDR3 is TGCGCCAGCAGCTTATCTGCCTTTATCTCCTACGAGCAGTACTTC. Full variable domain (remainder filled in from reference TRBV5-1 and TRBJ2-7): KAGVTQTPRYLIKTRGQQVTLSCSPISGHRSVSWYQQTPGQGLQFLFEYFSETQRNKGNFPGRFSGRQFSNSRSEMNVSTLELGDSALYLCASSLSAFISYEQYFGPGTRLTVT.